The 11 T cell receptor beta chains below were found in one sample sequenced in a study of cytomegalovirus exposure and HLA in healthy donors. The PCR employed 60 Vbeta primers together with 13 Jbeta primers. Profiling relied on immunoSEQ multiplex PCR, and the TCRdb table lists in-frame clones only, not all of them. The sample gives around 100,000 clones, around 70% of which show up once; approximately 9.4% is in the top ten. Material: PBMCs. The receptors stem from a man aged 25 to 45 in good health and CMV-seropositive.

The CDR3 loop is CASSEFGKNYGYTF. CDR3 coding DNA: TGTGCCAGCAGTGAATTTGGCAAAAACTATGGCTACACCTTC. The V call is TRBV25-1, the J call TRBJ1-2; no clear D. The CDR3 is 14 residues long. The germline V and J ends were trimmed by 1 base and 2 bases, with 8 bases remaining between them. CDR1 and CDR2 from the germline V gene are MGHDK and SYGVNS.

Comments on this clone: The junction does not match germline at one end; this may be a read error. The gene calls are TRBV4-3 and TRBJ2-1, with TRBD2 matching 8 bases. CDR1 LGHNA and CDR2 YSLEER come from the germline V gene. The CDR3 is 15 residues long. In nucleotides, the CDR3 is TGCGCCAACAGCCAGAACTTTGGGACTAGGCGGGAGCAGTTCTTC. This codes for CANSQNFGTRREQFF.

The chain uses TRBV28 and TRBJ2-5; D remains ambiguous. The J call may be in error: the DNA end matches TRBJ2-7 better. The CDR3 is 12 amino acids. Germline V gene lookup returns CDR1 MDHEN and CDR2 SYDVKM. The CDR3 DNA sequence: TGTGCCAGCAGTCCATGGAGCCACGAGCAGTACTTC. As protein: CASSPWSHEQYF.

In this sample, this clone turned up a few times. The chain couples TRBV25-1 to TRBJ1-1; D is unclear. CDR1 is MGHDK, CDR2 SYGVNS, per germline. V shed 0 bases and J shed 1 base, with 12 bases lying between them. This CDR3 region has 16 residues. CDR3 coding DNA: TGTGCCAGCAGTGAATATGAGGGCTTAGGGAACACTGAAGCTTTCTTT. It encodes CASSEYEGLGNTEAFF.

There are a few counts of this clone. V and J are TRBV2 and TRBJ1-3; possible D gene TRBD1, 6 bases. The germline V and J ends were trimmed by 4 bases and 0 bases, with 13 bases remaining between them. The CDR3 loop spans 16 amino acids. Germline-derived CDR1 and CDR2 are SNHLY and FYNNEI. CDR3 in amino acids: CASSAENRVSGNTIYF. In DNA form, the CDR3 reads TGTGCCAGCAGTGCGGAGAACAGGGTCTCTGGAAACACCATATATTTT. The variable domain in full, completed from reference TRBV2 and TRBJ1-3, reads EPEVTQTPSHQVTQMGQEVILRCVPISNHLYFYWYRQILGQKVEFLVSFYNNEISEKSEIFDDQFSVERPDGSNFTLKIRSTKLEDSAMYFCASSAENRVSGNTIYFGEGSWLTVV.

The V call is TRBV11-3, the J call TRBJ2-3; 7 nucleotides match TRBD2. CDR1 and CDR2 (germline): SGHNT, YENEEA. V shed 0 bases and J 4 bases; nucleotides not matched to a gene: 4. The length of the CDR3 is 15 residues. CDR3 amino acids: CASSLDGGRADTQYF. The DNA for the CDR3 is TGTGCCAGCAGCTTAGATGGTGGGAGGGCAGATACGCAGTATTTT.

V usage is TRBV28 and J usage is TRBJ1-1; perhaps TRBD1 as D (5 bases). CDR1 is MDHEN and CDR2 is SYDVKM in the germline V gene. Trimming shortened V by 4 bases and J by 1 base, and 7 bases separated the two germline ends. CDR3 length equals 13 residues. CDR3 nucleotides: TGTGCCAGCAGTTGGGGGGAGAACACTGAAGCTTTCTTT. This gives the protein CASSWGENTEAFF.

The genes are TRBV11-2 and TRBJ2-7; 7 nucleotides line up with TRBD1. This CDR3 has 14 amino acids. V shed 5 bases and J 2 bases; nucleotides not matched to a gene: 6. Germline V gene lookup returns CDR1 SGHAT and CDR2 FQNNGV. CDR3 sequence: CASSPRQGAYEQYV. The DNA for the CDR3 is TGTGCCAGCAGCCCCCGGCAGGGGGCCTACGAGCAGTACGTC.

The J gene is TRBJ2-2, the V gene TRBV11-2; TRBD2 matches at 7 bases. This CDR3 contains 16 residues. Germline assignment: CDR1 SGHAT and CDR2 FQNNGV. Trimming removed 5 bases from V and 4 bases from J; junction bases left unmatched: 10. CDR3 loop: CASSGGAGAVTGELFF. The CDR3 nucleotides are TGTGCCAGCAGCGGAGGGGCGGGAGCGGTCACCGGGGAGCTGTTTTTT.

The CDR3 region has the DNA TGTGCCAGCAGCCAGGGGGACCTCCCCCTTCGGTACACTGAAGCTTTCTTT. Protein sequence: CASSQGDLPLRYTEAFF. The chain combines TRBV5-8 with TRBJ1-1; 7 nucleotides agree with TRBD1. The CDR3 contains 17 residues. CDR1 and CDR2 from the germline V gene are SGHTS and YDEGEE. V was pared by 4 bases and J by 3 bases, with 15 bases of the junction left unmatched.

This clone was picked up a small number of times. The CDR3 spells CASSPDRGNEKLFF. CDR3 DNA: TGTGCCAGCTCACCGGACAGGGGTAATGAAAAACTGTTTTTT. The V and J genes are TRBV18 and TRBJ1-4; 9 positions agree with TRBD1. The CDR3 is 14 residues long. Germline CDR1 KGHSH, CDR2 LQKENI. J gave up 4 bases and V 3 bases, and 0 bases lay outside the gene matches.